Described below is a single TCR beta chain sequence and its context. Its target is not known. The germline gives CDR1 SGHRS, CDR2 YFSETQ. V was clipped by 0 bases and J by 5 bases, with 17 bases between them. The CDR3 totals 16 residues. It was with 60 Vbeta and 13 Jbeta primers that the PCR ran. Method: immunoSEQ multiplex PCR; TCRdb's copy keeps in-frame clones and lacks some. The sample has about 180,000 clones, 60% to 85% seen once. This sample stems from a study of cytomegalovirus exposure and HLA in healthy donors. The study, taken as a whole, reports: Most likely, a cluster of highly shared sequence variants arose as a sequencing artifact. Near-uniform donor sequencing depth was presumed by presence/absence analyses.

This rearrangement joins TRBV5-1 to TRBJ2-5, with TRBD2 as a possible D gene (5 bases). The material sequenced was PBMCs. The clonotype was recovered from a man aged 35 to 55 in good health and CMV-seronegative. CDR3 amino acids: CASSLESDPGVETQYF. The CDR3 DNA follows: TGCGCCAGCAGCTTGGAGTCGGACCCCGGGGTTGAGACCCAGTACTTC.